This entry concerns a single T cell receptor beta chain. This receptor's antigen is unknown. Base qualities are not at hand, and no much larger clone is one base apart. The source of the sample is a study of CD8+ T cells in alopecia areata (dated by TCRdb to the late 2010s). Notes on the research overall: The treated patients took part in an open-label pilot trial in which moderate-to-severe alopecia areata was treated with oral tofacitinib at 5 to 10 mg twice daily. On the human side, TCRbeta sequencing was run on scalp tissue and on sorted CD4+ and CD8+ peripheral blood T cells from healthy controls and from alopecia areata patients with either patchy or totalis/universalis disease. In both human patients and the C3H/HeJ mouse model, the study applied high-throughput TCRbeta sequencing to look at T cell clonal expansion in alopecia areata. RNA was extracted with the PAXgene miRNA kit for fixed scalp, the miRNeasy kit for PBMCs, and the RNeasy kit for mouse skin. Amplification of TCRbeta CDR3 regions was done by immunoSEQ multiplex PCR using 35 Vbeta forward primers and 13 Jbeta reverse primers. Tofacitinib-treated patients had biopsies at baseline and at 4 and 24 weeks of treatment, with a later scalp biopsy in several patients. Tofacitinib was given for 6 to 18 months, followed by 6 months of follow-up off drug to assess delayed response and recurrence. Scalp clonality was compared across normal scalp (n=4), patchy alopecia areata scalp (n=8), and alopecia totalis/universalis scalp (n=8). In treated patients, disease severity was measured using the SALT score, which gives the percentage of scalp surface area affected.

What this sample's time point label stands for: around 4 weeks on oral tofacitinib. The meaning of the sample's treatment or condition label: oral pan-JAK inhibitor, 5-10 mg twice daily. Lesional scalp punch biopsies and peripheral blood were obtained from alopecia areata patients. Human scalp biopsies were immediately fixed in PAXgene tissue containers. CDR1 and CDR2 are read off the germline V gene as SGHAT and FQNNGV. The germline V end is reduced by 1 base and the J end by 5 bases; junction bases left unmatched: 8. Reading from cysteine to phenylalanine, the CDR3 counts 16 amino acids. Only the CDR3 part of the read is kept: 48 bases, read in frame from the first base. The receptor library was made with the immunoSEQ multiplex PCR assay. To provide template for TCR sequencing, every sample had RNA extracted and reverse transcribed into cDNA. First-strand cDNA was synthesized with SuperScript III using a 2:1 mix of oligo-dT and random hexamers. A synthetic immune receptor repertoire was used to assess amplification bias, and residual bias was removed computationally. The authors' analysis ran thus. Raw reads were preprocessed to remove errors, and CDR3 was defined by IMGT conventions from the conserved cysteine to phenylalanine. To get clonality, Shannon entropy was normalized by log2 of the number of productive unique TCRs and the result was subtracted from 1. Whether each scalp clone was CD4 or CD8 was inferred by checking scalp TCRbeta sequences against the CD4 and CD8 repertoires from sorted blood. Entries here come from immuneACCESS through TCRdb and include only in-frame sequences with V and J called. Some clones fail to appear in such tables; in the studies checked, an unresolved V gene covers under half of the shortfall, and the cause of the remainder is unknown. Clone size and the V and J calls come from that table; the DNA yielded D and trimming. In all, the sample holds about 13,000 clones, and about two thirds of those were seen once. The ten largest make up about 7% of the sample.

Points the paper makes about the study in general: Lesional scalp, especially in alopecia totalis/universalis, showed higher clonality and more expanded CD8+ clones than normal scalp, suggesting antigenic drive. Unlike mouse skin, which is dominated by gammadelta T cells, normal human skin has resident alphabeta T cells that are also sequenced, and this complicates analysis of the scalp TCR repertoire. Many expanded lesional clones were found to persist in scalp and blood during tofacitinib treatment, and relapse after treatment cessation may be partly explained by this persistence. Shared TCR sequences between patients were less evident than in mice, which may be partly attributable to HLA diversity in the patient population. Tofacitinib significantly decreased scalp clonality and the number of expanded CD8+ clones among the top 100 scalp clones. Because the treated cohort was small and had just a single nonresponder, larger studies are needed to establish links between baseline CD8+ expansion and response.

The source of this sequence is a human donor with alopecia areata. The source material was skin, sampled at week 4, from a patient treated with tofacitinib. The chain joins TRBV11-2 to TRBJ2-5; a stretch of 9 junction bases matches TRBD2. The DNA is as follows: TGTGCCAGCAGCTTAGTCCCCGCTAGCGGGGTTGAGACCCAGTACTTC. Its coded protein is CASSLVPASGVETQYF. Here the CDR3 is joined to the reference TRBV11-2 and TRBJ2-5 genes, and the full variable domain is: EAGVAQSPRYKIIEKRQSVAFWCNPISGHATLYWYQQILGQGPKLLIQFQNNGVVDDSQLPKDRFSAERLKGVDSTLKIQPAKLEDSAVYLCASSLVPASGVETQYFGPGTRLLVL.